The 14 T cell receptor beta chains presented below share a single source sample, sequenced in a study of cytomegalovirus exposure and HLA in healthy donors. PCR primers comprised 60 Vbeta and 13 Jbeta primers. Profiling relied on immunoSEQ multiplex PCR, and the TCRdb table lists in-frame clones only, not all of them. The sample holds fewer than 200,000 clones, roughly 74% seen once. The source material was PBMCs. The receptors were sampled from a female donor in good health and CMV-seronegative.

This clone appeared once. In DNA form, the CDR3 reads TGTGCCAGCAGTCCATACACCGGGACAGGGGGGGACGAGCAGTACTTC. Protein sequence: CASSPYTGTGGDEQYF. The J gene is TRBJ2-7, the V gene TRBV28; 11 bases fit TRBD1. Germline loops: CDR1 MDHEN, CDR2 SYDVKM. With 5 bases clipped from V and 5 bases from J, the junction kept 11 bases outside the gene matches. This CDR3 is built from 16 residues.

This clone was detected a few times. Other nucleotide sequences from this sample produce the same CDR3. Here the CDR3 DNA reads TGTGCCAGCTCACCCGACAGGGCGCAGCCCCAGCATTTT. Its translation: CASSPDRAQPQHF. The V and J genes are TRBV18 and TRBJ1-5; TRBD1 matches at 7 bases. The CDR3 spans 13 residues. The germline V gene encodes CDR1 KGHSH and CDR2 LQKENI. Trimming at V came to 3 bases and at J to 7 bases, leaving 3 bases not matched to a gene.

The chain joins TRBV6-5 to TRBJ1-5, with a possible D match to TRBD1 (6 bases). CDR3 length: 13 amino acids. The germline V and J ends were trimmed by 7 bases and 2 bases, with 9 bases remaining between them. From germline, CDR1 is MNHEY and CDR2 SVGAGI. CDR3 sequence: CASTRQGNQPQHF. The CDR3 DNA follows: TGTGCCAGCACCAGACAGGGCAATCAGCCCCAGCATTTT.

The CDR3 sequence: CAITSSRGQENTEAFF. The CDR3 DNA reads TGTGCCATCACTTCCTCTAGGGGACAGGAGAACACTGAAGCTTTCTTT. This chain joins TRBV10-3 and TRBJ1-1; 8 bases match TRBD1. There are 16 residues in the CDR3. Trimming removed 7 bases from V and 1 base from J; junction bases left unmatched: 11. The germline CDR1 and CDR2 sequences are ENHRY and SYGVKD.

The J gene is TRBJ1-2, the V gene TRBV7-8, with TRBD1 as a possible D gene (5 bases). Germline V lookup: CDR1 SGHVS, CDR2 FQNEAQ. V lost 0 bases and J 2 bases, leaving 7 bases between the germline ends. The CDR3 extends over 14 amino acids. The CDR3 nucleotides are TGTGCCAGCAGCTTAGCAGGGGAAAACTATGGCTACACCTTC. Residues: CASSLAGENYGYTF.

This clone was recorded only once. The chain has TRBV15 and TRBJ2-5; 14 bases match TRBD2. V lost 9 bases, J lost 11 bases, and 11 bases stayed unmatched. Germline loops: CDR1 LNHNV, CDR2 YYDKDF (reference sequence). The length of the CDR3 is 14 residues. For the CDR3, the DNA is TGTGCCACGAGTACCGGGACTAGCGGGAGATGGCAGTACTTC. Its translation: CATSTGTSGRWQYF.

V is TRBV5-4 and J is TRBJ2-5, with 7 bases identical to TRBD2. Losses at the gene ends were 3 bases for V and 2 bases for J; bases not matched to a gene: 4. This CDR3 has 14 residues. The V gene's germline CDR1 is SGHNT and CDR2 YYREEE (reference sequence). DNA of the CDR3: TGTGCCAGCAGCTCAACTAGCGCACAAGAGACCCAGTACTTC. This gives the protein CASSSTSAQETQYF.

This chain connects TRBV19 to TRBJ2-1; D is ambiguous. The germline gives CDR1 LNHDA, CDR2 SQIVND (reference sequence). V was clipped by 5 bases and J by 2 bases, with 19 bases between them. The CDR3 length is 17 residues. The CDR3 DNA follows: TGTGCCAGTAGTCAACGAGGAGAGACCCTTACCTACAATGAGCAGTTCTTC. Protein: CASSQRGETLTYNEQFF.

This chain links TRBV11-2 with TRBJ2-5, with 8 positions matching TRBD2. CDR1 is SGHAT and CDR2 is FQNNGV in the germline V gene. Trimming removed 3 bases from V and 5 bases from J; junction bases left unmatched: 8. The CDR3 consists of 15 residues. The CDR3 spells CASSLGAGVVETQYF. CDR3 coding DNA: TGTGCCAGCAGCTTGGGAGCGGGAGTGGTGGAGACCCAGTACTTC.

This sequence joins TRBV23-1 and TRBJ1-5, with 9 bases matching TRBD1. Being an ORF, TRBV23-1 has a function that is uncertain. The V and J ends lost 8 bases and 5 bases, in that order; junction bases with no gene match: 7. This CDR3 is 14 amino acids long. The CDR3 DNA reads as TGCGCCAGCGACGGACAGGGGTCCCATCAGCCCCAGCATTTT. It specifies CASDGQGSHQPQHF.

This clone has a single count. The chain recombines TRBV28 with TRBJ1-5, with TRBD1 matching over 8 bases. Germline CDR1 and CDR2: MDHEN and SYDVKM. The CDR3 runs 16 residues. The V gene end was trimmed by 2 bases and the J gene end by 1 base; junction bases not matched to a gene: 4. Written as DNA, the CDR3 is TGTGCCAGCAGTTTAATACAGGGGGTGAGCAATCAGCCCCAGCATTTT. Translation gives CASSLIQGVSNQPQHF.

This clone appeared a few times. The CDR3 loop reads CASSPYRVSHEQYF. In DNA form, the CDR3 reads TGTGCCAGCAGCCCTTACAGGGTGTCGCACGAGCAGTACTTC. The genes are TRBV9 and TRBJ2-5, with D perhaps matching TRBD1 (6 bases). The DNA matches TRBJ2-7 better at its end, which makes the J call doubtful. Germline V gives CDR1 SGDLS, CDR2 YYNGEE. CDR3 length: 14 amino acids.

There are a few counts of this clone. Written as DNA, the CDR3 is TGTGCCAGCTCCCCAGGGGGGAGCGTCGAAAAACTGTTTTTT. It is translated as CASSPGGSVEKLFF. The chain employs TRBV18 and TRBJ1-4; 7 bases are shared with TRBD1. V lost 6 bases and J lost 8; bases outside the gene matches: 9. The CDR3 extends over 14 amino acids. Germline CDR1 reads KGHSH; CDR2 reads LQKENI.

J is TRBJ1-2 and V is TRBV7-3; D gene ambiguous. The CDR3 is 13 residues long. The V end was cut by 1 base, the J end by 1 base, with 4 bases between. The V gene's germline CDR1 is SGHTA and CDR2 FQGTGA. CDR3 amino acids: CASSLNSNYGYTF. CDR3 in DNA: TGTGCCAGCAGCTTAAACAGTAACTATGGCTACACCTTC.